These T cell receptor beta chains were read from a single sample in a study of blood T cell repertoires in COVID-19. Measured with immunoSEQ multiplex PCR; TCRdb has only the in-frame clones, and not every one. The profile shows about 70,000 clones, more than 75% of them singletons. Sequencing was done on a sample of peripheral blood. The receptors here all came from a woman aged 55-70 years with acute or convalescent COVID-19. Each CDR3 is given with its conserved first and last residue. D genes are given only for firm matches. Size values are once, few and many counts, or a class for expanded clones, and some rows have none.

D gene	clone size	V gene	J gene	CDR3 DNA	CDR3 protein
NA	NA	TRBV12-3/TRBV12-4	TRBJ2-3	TGTGCCAGCAGTTTGGAGGGGCAAGATACGCAGTATTTT	CASSLEGQDTQYF
TRBD2	few	TRBV10-3	TRBJ2-5	TGTGCCATCAGTGATAGCGGGGGGGCCAGCGAGACCCAGTACTTC	CAISDSGGASETQYF
NA	NA	TRBV9	TRBJ1-2	TGTGCCAGCAACGGCGGTCGGGGCTACACCTTC	CASNGGRGYTF
TRBD1	few	TRBV28	TRBJ2-3	TGTGCCAGCAGGCCCCAGGGACAGGGGCAAGATACGCAGTATTTT	CASRPQGQGQDTQYF
NA	NA	TRBV7-8	TRBJ1-2	TGTGCCAGCAGCTCGGAGACAGGCCCAAACTATGGCTACACCTTC	CASSSETGPNYGYTF
NA	NA	TRBV7-9	TRBJ2-3	TGTGCCAGCAGTCGAGGGCGGGATACGCAGTATTTT	CASSRGRDTQYF
NA	NA	TRBV6-5	TRBJ1-1	TGTGCCAGCAGGCGGAGAGCCTTGAACACTGAAGCTTTCTTT	CASRRRALNTEAFF
NA	NA	TRBV7-6	TRBJ1-3	TGTGCCAGCAGCTTAGTCTCAGGGTTCGGCGAACACACCATATATTTT	CASSLVSGFGEHTIYF
TRBD1	NA	TRBV5-1	TRBJ2-3	TGCGCCAGCTGCACCGGGACAGCAACCTCCTTCGGGACAGATACGCAGTATTTT	CASCTGTATSFGTDTQYF
NA	NA	TRBV7-9	TRBJ1-4	TGTGCCAGCAGCTTAAAACAGGGTCATGAAAAACTGTTTTTT	CASSLKQGHEKLFF
NA	NA	TRBV7-2	TRBJ2-7	TGTGCCAGCAGCTTAGGGTCAGGCTCACCCGGTTCCTACGAGCAGTACTTC	CASSLGSGSPGSYEQYF
TRBD2	few	TRBV19	TRBJ2-1	TGTGCCACGCAGGGGCTGACTAGCGAAAAATACAATGAGCAGTTCTTC	CATQGLTSEKYNEQFF
TRBD2	NA	TRBV10-2	TRBJ2-5	TGCGCCAGCAGTGATGGGCGCGGGGGGGACTTC	CASSDGRGGDF
NA	NA	TRBV5-4	TRBJ1-2	TGTGCCAGCAGCCCCGAGGCAAGGGGTCTAGGCTACACCTTC	CASSPEARGLGYTF
NA	NA	TRBV27	TRBJ2-5	TGTGCCAGCAAACGACTGCGCCAAGAGACCCAGTACTTC	CASKRLRQETQYF
NA	NA	TRBV28	TRBJ1-1	TGTGCCAGCAGTTTAGAGGCTGGGGACTTGCCCACTGAAGCTTTCTTT	CASSLEAGDLPTEAFF
NA	NA	TRBV6-5	TRBJ1-2	TGTGCCAGCAGTTACTCGACCAGGGGATATGGCTACACCTTC	CASSYSTRGYGYTF
NA	NA	TRBV19	TRBJ1-1	TGTGCCAGTAGTATAGGGAGAAGAGGCACTGAAGCTTTCTTT	CASSIGRRGTEAFF
TRBD1	NA	TRBV9	TRBJ2-7	TGTGCCAGCAGCGCCGGGACAGGGAGCACCTACGAGCAGTACTTC	CASSAGTGSTYEQYF
TRBD1	NA	TRBV5-8	TRBJ2-2	TGTGCCAGCAGCGCGGACAGGGGCCAGAGGACCGGGGAGCTGTTTTTT	CASSADRGQRTGELFF
NA	NA	TRBV6-5	TRBJ2-1	TGTGCCAGCAGTTACCAGATGCGGGGTGAGCAGTTCTTC	CASSYQMRGEQFF
TRBD1	NA	TRBV10-1	TRBJ2-5	TGCGCCAGCAGGAACAGGGGGAGGCTACAAGAGACCCAGTACTTC	CASRNRGRLQETQYF
NA	once	TRBV27	TRBJ1-1	TGTGCCAGCAGCCCTTGGGCGATGAACACTGAAGCTTTCTTT	CASSPWAMNTEAFF
NA	NA	TRBV5-6	TRBJ2-1	TGTGCCAGCAGCTTGGCGCAGGGGAGCTGGAATGAGCAGTTCTTC	CASSLAQGSWNEQFF
NA	NA	TRBV13	TRBJ2-3	TGTGCCAGCAGCTTACGAGGCTTCGATGGTGAAGATACGCAGTATTTT	CASSLRGFDGEDTQYF
TRBD1	NA	TRBV5-1	TRBJ2-5	TGCGCCAGCAGCGGGGGGACAGGCCAAGAGACCCAGTACTTC	CASSGGTGQETQYF
NA	NA	TRBV6-5	TRBJ2-5	TGTGCCAGCAGTTCATGGGCAGGGGCGACTATAGAGACCCAGTACTTC	CASSSWAGATIETQYF
TRBD1	NA	TRBV7-2	TRBJ2-5	TGTGCCAGCAGCTACAATCAGGGGGTAGAGACCCAGTACTTC	CASSYNQGVETQYF
NA	NA	TRBV10-3	TRBJ1-6	TGTGCCATCAGTGAGCCCAGGGAAAAGAATTCACCCCTCCACTTT	CAISEPREKNSPLHF
NA	NA	TRBV5-4	TRBJ1-4	TGTGCCAGCAGCTTGGAATCGCGAAAACTGTTTTTT	CASSLESRKLFF
NA	few	TRBV18	TRBJ2-1	TGTGCCAGCTCACCACCGGGCAACAATGAGCAGTTCTTC	CASSPPGNNEQFF
NA	few	TRBV28	TRBJ2-1	TGTGCCAGCAGTTTATTCACCATTAGACAGGTCACCTACAATGAGCAGTTCTTC	CASSLFTIRQVTYNEQFF
NA	NA	TRBV9	TRBJ2-7	TGTGCCAGCAGCGTAGGGGCAGCCTACGAGCAGTACTTC	CASSVGAAYEQYF
TRBD2	NA	TRBV19	TRBJ2-4	TGTGCCAGTAGCCTGTATAATGGACTAGCGGGGGGGAGACTAGCCAAAAACATTCAGTACTTC	CASSLYNGLAGGRLAKNIQYF
TRBD2	once	TRBV28	TRBJ2-3	TGTGCCAGCAGTTCCCCGCAGGGACTAGCGGGGAGCACAGATACGCAGTATTTT	CASSSPQGLAGSTDTQYF
TRBD2	once	TRBV5-1	TRBJ2-3	TGCGCCAGCAGCCCGGGCCCCCGAGGGGAGGGTACGCAGTATTTT	CASSPGPRGEGTQYF
TRBD1	NA	TRBV6-5	TRBJ2-2	TGTGCCATCCGTGGGACAGGGGTGATCGGGGAGCTGTTTTTT	CAIRGTGVIGELFF
TRBD1	NA	TRBV20-1	TRBJ2-5	TGCAGTGCTAGTGGTTTTGGGACAGGGGTTGGGGAGACCCAGTACTTC	CSASGFGTGVGETQYF
NA	few	TRBV9	TRBJ1-1	TGTGCCAGCAGCGTAGATATCAGGGTGAACACTGAAGCTTTCTTT	CASSVDIRVNTEAFF
NA	NA	TRBV5-4	TRBJ2-3	TGTGCCAGCAGCTTGACATCTTTACCAGATACGCAGTATTTT	CASSLTSLPDTQYF
TRBD1	NA	TRBV7-9	TRBJ1-2	TGTGCCAGCAGCTACAGGGGAACGAACTATGGCTACACCTTC	CASSYRGTNYGYTF
NA	NA	TRBV7-3	TRBJ2-6	TGTGCCAGCAGCTCCGACGGGTCTGGGGCCAACGTCCTGACTTTC	CASSSDGSGANVLTF
TRBD1	NA	TRBV2	TRBJ1-5	TGTGCCAGCAGTGAAACAACAGGGGGCTTAGTTAGGCCCCAGCATTTT	CASSETTGGLVRPQHF
TRBD1	NA	TRBV3-1/TRBV3-2	TRBJ1-2	TGTGCCAGCAGCCAAAAAATGACAGGGGAGGGCTACACCTTC	CASSQKMTGEGYTF
NA	NA	TRBV15	TRBJ1-1	TGTGCCACCAGCAGTAATGGACAAATGAACACTGAAGCTTTCTTT	CATSSNGQMNTEAFF
NA	NA	TRBV28	TRBJ1-1	TGTGCCAGCAGTTTGTCCCCTCTAGCTGAAGCTTTCTTT	CASSLSPLAEAFF
TRBD1	NA	TRBV27	TRBJ1-2	TGTGCCAGCAGTTTATTTGCACAGGGGACTCCCTATGGCTACACCTTC	CASSLFAQGTPYGYTF
NA	NA	TRBV6-4	TRBJ1-2	TGTGCCAGCAGTGAGGGGGCGCTGGGCTATGGCTACACCTTC	CASSEGALGYGYTF
TRBD1	few	TRBV5-1	TRBJ1-6	TGCGCCAGCACCCAGGGACAGATTAATTCACCCCTCCACTTT	CASTQGQINSPLHF
NA	few	TRBV2	TRBJ2-5	TGTGCCAGCAGTGAAATTTGGAGAGAGACCCAGTACTTC	CASSEIWRETQYF
NA	few	TRBV28	TRBJ1-4	TGTGCCAGCAGTTCACCCAAAGCTTCAACTAATGAAAAACTGTTTTTT	CASSSPKASTNEKLFF
TRBD2	NA	TRBV3-1/TRBV3-2	TRBJ2-1	TGTGCCAGCAGCCGAGCGGGGGAGAGGAATGAGCAGTTCTTC	CASSRAGERNEQFF
NA	NA	TRBV25-1	TRBJ1-2	TGTGCCAGCAGTGGAGGGAACGTCGCTGGCTACACCTTC	CASSGGNVAGYTF
NA	NA	TRBV4-1	TRBJ2-6	TGCGCCAGCAGCCAGGGGGCCGTTGGGGCCAACGTCCTGACTTTC	CASSQGAVGANVLTF
NA	NA	TRBV5-1	TRBJ2-7	TGCGCCAGCAGTTCAGAAGGGGCCTACGAGCAGTACTTC	CASSSEGAYEQYF